This TCR beta chain was captured by sequencing in a study of T cells after yellow fever vaccination. This CDR3 is 15 amino acids long. Germline CDR1 reads LNHNV; CDR2 reads YYDKDF (reference sequence). J was trimmed by 2 bases and V by 3 bases; bases with no gene match: 6. UMIs and a universal primer site were added when TCR cDNA was made by 5'RACE template switching. TCRdb called the 5' RACE reads again in MiXCR, with one record for every CDR3 protein. The data hold about 310,000 distinct CDR3 sequences, with roughly 3.5% observed a single time. This clonotype was obtained from a man aged 18 to 29 who received the YFV17D yellow fever vaccine. This sample comprised PBMCs, obtained on the day of the yellow fever booster vaccination. V usage is TRBV15 and J usage is TRBJ2-7, with 8 bases aligning to TRBD1. The CDR3 region is CATSRPGQEAYEQYF. The CDR3 DNA reads as TGTGCCACCAGCAGGCCGGGACAGGAGGCCTACGAGCAGTACTTC.